This T cell receptor beta chain was documented in a study of T cell responses to AZD1222 COVID-19 vaccine. Study information: Pooling covered second doses at about 4 or about 12 weeks.

As regards this clone: Its antigen is not identified.

Method: immunoSEQ multiplex PCR; TCRdb's copy keeps in-frame clones and lacks some. The data contain under 200,000 clones, approximately 92% of them singletons. V lost 0 bases and J lost 0, with 11 bases in between. Germline loops: CDR1 LGHNA, CDR2 YSLEER. The CDR3 runs 16 residues. Study outcomes and limitations: Baseline seropositivity characterized only a handful of AZD1222 recipients. Regions 160-218 and 743-854 held dominance among vaccine-associated CD4 TCRs, which spanned spike. A mostly white British donor set with more females was recruited, and clonal diversity was possibly underestimated.

The sequence was obtained from an adult in good health. The V and J genes are TRBV4-3 and TRBJ2-5, with no clear D. Sequenced here: peripheral blood, sampled on day 0 of AZD1222 vaccination. In DNA form, the CDR3 reads TGCGCCAGCAGCCAAGAGGTTACACGGTACCAAGAGACCCAGTACTTC. Its protein is CASSQEVTRYQETQYF.